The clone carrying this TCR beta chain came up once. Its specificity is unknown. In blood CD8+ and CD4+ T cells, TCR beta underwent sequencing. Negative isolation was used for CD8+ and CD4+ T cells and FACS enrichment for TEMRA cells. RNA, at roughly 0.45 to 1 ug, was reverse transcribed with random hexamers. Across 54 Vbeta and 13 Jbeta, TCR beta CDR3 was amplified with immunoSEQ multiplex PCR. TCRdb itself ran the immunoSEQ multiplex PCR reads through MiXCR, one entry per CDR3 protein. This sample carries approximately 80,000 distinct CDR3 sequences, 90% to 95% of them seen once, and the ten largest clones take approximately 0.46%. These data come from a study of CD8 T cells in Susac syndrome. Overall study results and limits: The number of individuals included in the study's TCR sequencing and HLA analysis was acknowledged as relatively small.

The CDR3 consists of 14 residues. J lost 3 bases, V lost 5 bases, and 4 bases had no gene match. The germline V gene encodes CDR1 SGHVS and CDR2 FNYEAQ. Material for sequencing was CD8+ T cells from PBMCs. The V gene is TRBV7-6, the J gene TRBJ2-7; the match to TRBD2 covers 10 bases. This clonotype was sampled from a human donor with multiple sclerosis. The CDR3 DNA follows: TGTGCCAGCAGCCCCGCTAGCGGGGGCTACGAGCAGTACTTC. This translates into CASSPASGGYEQYF.